A selection of T cell receptor beta chains follows, all from one sample in a study of OX40 agonist ivuxolimab in advanced cancers. The table came from immunoSEQ multiplex PCR; TCRdb's copy has only in-frame clones and leaves some out. Here the sample spans more than 55,000 clones, 65% to 85% being singletons. The sequences come from CD4+ or CD8+ T cells sorted from blood, collected in a trial of the OX40 agonist ivuxolimab. The receptors stem from an adult with an advanced solid tumor such as melanoma, head and neck, liver or kidney cancer. CDR3s include the opening cysteine and the closing phenylalanine or tryptophan. The D gene is left open where the match is weak. Only some rows state a clone size, as once, few, many or a class for expanded clones.

clone size: .
V gene: TRBV4-3
D gene: .
J gene: TRBJ2-7
CDR3 DNA: TGCGCCAGCAGCCAAGACACAGCCACCTACGAGCAGTACTTC
CDR3 protein: CASSQDTATYEQYF

clone size: .
V gene: TRBV6-5
D gene: .
J gene: TRBJ1-2
CDR3 DNA: TGTGCCAGCAAAACTTTGACTAACTATGGCTACACCTTC
CDR3 protein: CASKTLTNYGYTF

clone size: .
V gene: TRBV9
D gene: .
J gene: TRBJ2-3
CDR3 DNA: TGTGCCAGCAGCCTCGGAGGAGGGTCAGATACGCAGTATTTT
CDR3 protein: CASSLGGGSDTQYF

clone size: .
V gene: TRBV11-2
D gene: .
J gene: TRBJ2-1
CDR3 DNA: TGTGCCAGCAGCGCCCGAGGGGCGGGACAATGGACCCTTGCCCCGCTCTTC
CDR3 protein: CASSARGAGQWTLAPLF

clone size: .
V gene: TRBV6-6
D gene: .
J gene: TRBJ2-3
CDR3 DNA: TGTGCCAGCCAGAACCCTCCTAGCACAGATACGCAGTATTTT
CDR3 protein: CASQNPPSTDTQYF

clone size: few
V gene: TRBV14
D gene: TRBD1
J gene: TRBJ1-1
CDR3 DNA: TGTGCCAGCAGAATTGACAGGGGGACCGCTGAAGCTTTCTTT
CDR3 protein: CASRIDRGTAEAFF

clone size: .
V gene: TRBV4-1
D gene: TRBD2
J gene: TRBJ2-7
CDR3 DNA: TGCGCCAGCAGCCAAGGAAGTCGGCTAGCGGGGTCCTACGAGCAGTACTTC
CDR3 protein: CASSQGSRLAGSYEQYF

clone size: .
V gene: TRBV11-1
D gene: TRBD1
J gene: TRBJ1-2
CDR3 DNA: TGTGCCAGCAGCCAAGGGGAGGGGGCGCTTGGCTACACCTTC
CDR3 protein: CASSQGEGALGYTF

clone size: .
V gene: TRBV7-2
D gene: .
J gene: TRBJ1-2
CDR3 DNA: TGTGCCAGCAGCTTATTCGGGGCGCAAGGCTACACCTTC
CDR3 protein: CASSLFGAQGYTF

clone size: .
V gene: TRBV5-1
D gene: .
J gene: TRBJ2-7
CDR3 DNA: TGCGCCAGCAGCTTGGGAGGGCGCTACGAGCAGTACTTC
CDR3 protein: CASSLGGRYEQYF

clone size: few
V gene: TRBV6-1
D gene: .
J gene: TRBJ2-7
CDR3 DNA: TGTGCCAGCAGAAGGGGGTCCTACGAGCAGTACTTC
CDR3 protein: CASRRGSYEQYF

clone size: once
V gene: TRBV10-3
D gene: .
J gene: TRBJ1-2
CDR3 DNA: TGTGCCATCAGTGAGGCTGTTACAGTCGATGGCTACACCTTC
CDR3 protein: CAISEAVTVDGYTF

clone size: .
V gene: TRBV30
D gene: .
J gene: TRBJ1-4
CDR3 DNA: TGTGCCTGGAGTAGTCTCTCTACCGAAAAACTGTTTTTT
CDR3 protein: CAWSSLSTEKLFF

clone size: .
V gene: TRBV19
D gene: TRBD1
J gene: TRBJ1-5
CDR3 DNA: TGTGCCAGTAGTCCCTTCCGACAGGGATTCGGTCAGCCCCAGCATTTT
CDR3 protein: CASSPFRQGFGQPQHF

clone size: .
V gene: TRBV19
D gene: TRBD2
J gene: TRBJ2-1
CDR3 DNA: TGTGCCAGTAGTACTACCCTAGCGGGAGGTTACAATGAGCAGTTCTTC
CDR3 protein: CASSTTLAGGYNEQFF

clone size: .
V gene: TRBV29-1
D gene: .
J gene: TRBJ2-1
CDR3 DNA: TGCAGCGTGGGCGGGAAAGTCAACAATGAGCAGTTCTTC
CDR3 protein: CSVGGKVNNEQFF

clone size: once
V gene: TRBV5-6
D gene: .
J gene: TRBJ1-1
CDR3 DNA: TGTGCCAGCAGCTCCGGCTGGCGGACTGAAGCTTTCTTT
CDR3 protein: CASSSGWRTEAFF

clone size: .
V gene: TRBV29-1
D gene: .
J gene: TRBJ1-1
CDR3 DNA: TGCAGCGTTGTGGGGGTGAACACTGAAGCTTTCTTT
CDR3 protein: CSVVGVNTEAFF

clone size: few
V gene: TRBV5-4
D gene: .
J gene: TRBJ1-4
CDR3 DNA: TGTGCCAGCAGCTTCGGCGAAAAACTGTTTTTT
CDR3 protein: CASSFGEKLFF

clone size: .
V gene: TRBV9
D gene: .
J gene: TRBJ2-2
CDR3 DNA: TGTGCCAGCAGCGTAGCCGGGAACACCGGGGAGCTGTTTTTT
CDR3 protein: CASSVAGNTGELFF

clone size: .
V gene: TRBV4-1
D gene: TRBD1
J gene: TRBJ1-6
CDR3 DNA: TGCGCCAGCAGCCAGGACAGGGGGGCCGCGAGGTCACCCCTCCACTTT
CDR3 protein: CASSQDRGAARSPLHF

clone size: .
V gene: TRBV4-1
D gene: .
J gene: TRBJ1-4
CDR3 DNA: TGCGCCAGCAGCCACAGAGGGCAGGGGCTAAGTGAAAAACTGTTTTTT
CDR3 protein: CASSHRGQGLSEKLFF

clone size: .
V gene: TRBV5-1
D gene: .
J gene: TRBJ2-6
CDR3 DNA: TGCGCCAGCAGGGACAGCTCTGGGGCCAACGTCCTGACTTTC
CDR3 protein: CASRDSSGANVLTF

clone size: .
V gene: TRBV14
D gene: .
J gene: TRBJ1-1
CDR3 DNA: TGTGCCAGCAGCCACACAAGGGTGGTAGGGAACACTGAAGCTTTCTTT
CDR3 protein: CASSHTRVVGNTEAFF

clone size: .
V gene: TRBV10-3
D gene: TRBD1
J gene: TRBJ1-3
CDR3 DNA: TGTGCCATCAGTGAGTCGACAGGGGCTGGAAACACCATATATTTT
CDR3 protein: CAISESTGAGNTIYF

clone size: .
V gene: TRBV7-9
D gene: .
J gene: TRBJ2-5
CDR3 DNA: TGTGCCAGCAGCTGGAAGATCCAAGAGACCCAGTACTTC
CDR3 protein: CASSWKIQETQYF

clone size: .
V gene: TRBV6-5
D gene: .
J gene: TRBJ2-3
CDR3 DNA: TGTGCCAGCAGTTACTCGAGCGGGAGCACAGATACGCAGTATTTT
CDR3 protein: CASSYSSGSTDTQYF